The 23 T cell receptor beta chains reported below all come from one sample, sequenced in a study of T cells in Graves' hyperthyroidism and ophthalmopathy. Amplified TCR beta CDR3 regions came from RNA transcripts. The study used the HTBI primer set for a first-round RT-PCR of the TCR CDR3. TCRdb independently ran MiXCR on the multiplex PCR reads; one entry per CDR3 protein. The sample records more than 450,000 distinct CDR3 sequences, less than 15% being singletons. Material: blood. These receptors originate from a woman in her forties with Graves' hyperthyroidism.

This clonotype was seen more than once but under ten times. Relative to the germline gene, one junction end is altered; a read error may explain this. The chain couples TRBV3-1 to TRBJ1-6; a possible D gene is TRBD1 (5 bases). There are 14 residues in the CDR3. Germline CDR1 reads LGHDT; CDR2 reads YNNKEL (reference sequence). As DNA, the CDR3 is TGTGCCACCAGCCGACAGTCGGGAAATTCACCCCTCCACTTT. Residues: CATSRQSGNSPLHF.

In this sample, this clonotype turned up a few times. The rearrangement joins TRBV7-6 to TRBJ2-1; D tentatively reads TRBD1 or TRBD2 (5 bases each). The CDR3 length is 17 residues. The V and J ends lost 1 base and 5 bases respectively, with 18 bases between them. Germline loops: CDR1 SGHVS, CDR2 FNYEAQ. CDR3 nucleotide sequence: TGTGCCAGCAGCTTAGGGGGCGGATGGGGGAGTGACAATGAGCAGTTCTTC. It codes for CASSLGGGWGSDNEQFF.

This clonotype was seen a handful of times. This rearrangement joins TRBV4-1 to TRBJ1-2; maybe TRBD1 (6 bases). CDR3 length: 15 amino acids. Germline V gives CDR1 MGHRA, CDR2 YSYEKL. V lost 0 bases to trimming and J lost 5 bases, with 13 bases between them. The CDR3 spells CASSQDLNRDYGYTF. CDR3 nucleotides: TGCGCCAGCAGCCAAGATTTGAACAGGGATTATGGCTACACCTTC.

This clonotype was detected many times. This chain uses TRBV2 with TRBJ2-5; 7 nucleotides agree with TRBD2. This CDR3 comprises 14 residues. Trimming removed 1 base from V and 5 bases from J; junction bases left unmatched: 4. The germline V gene has CDR1 SNHLY and CDR2 FYNNEI. The CDR3 DNA reads TGTGCCAGCAGTGAAGGGACTAGTGCGGAGACCCAGTACTTC. Protein product: CASSEGTSAETQYF.

In its sample, this clonotype was seen many times. The gene calls are TRBV28 and TRBJ2-7; D is perhaps TRBD2 (6 bases). The germline CDR1 and CDR2 sequences are MDHEN and SYDVKM. Between the trimmed V and J ends, which lost 3 bases and 5 bases, there was a span of 23 bases. This CDR3 region has 17 residues. The CDR3 DNA is TGTGCCAGCAGTTTCGACACGGGAGTCTCTGGTGTACACGAGCAGTACTTC. This sequence encodes CASSFDTGVSGVHEQYF.

This clonotype is deemed medium-sized. V usage is TRBV20-1 and J usage is TRBJ2-7; D is perhaps TRBD2 (5 bases). Per germline, CDR1 DFQATT and CDR2 SNEGSKA (reference sequence). The CDR3 has 13 residues. The ends were cut back, 1 base at V and 1 base at J, with 8 bases in the middle. The CDR3 loop is CSARAGMSYEQYF. The CDR3 nucleotides read TGCAGTGCTAGAGCGGGGATGTCCTACGAGCAGTACTTC.

This clonotype was seen at least ten times. This sequence joins TRBV6-1 and TRBJ2-7, with 7 bases lining up with TRBD1. Trimming at V came to 6 bases and at J to 3 bases, leaving 8 bases not matched to a gene. The CDR3 contains 14 residues. From germline, CDR1 is MNHNS and CDR2 SASEGT. CDR3 nucleotide sequence: TGTGCCAGCAGAGCAGGGGGTGGGATCTACGAGCAGTACTTC. It translates to CASRAGGGIYEQYF.

This clonotype was recorded many times. The J gene is TRBJ2-1, the V gene TRBV7-2, with 15 bases lining up with TRBD2. Germline CDR1 and CDR2: SGHTA and FQGNSA. The CDR3 spans 19 residues. V was clipped by 6 bases and J by 2 bases; unmatched bases: 11. DNA of the CDR3: TGTGCCAGCAGTCTCTCCGGGACTAGCGGGAGGCCTACCTACAATGAGCAGTTCTTC. It encodes CASSLSGTSGRPTYNEQFF.

V and J are TRBV24-1 and TRBJ2-3; 7 bases are shared with TRBD1. V was clipped by 3 bases and J by 2 bases; unmatched bases: 13. Per germline, CDR1 KGHDR and CDR2 SFDVKD. CDR3 length: 18 amino acids. In DNA form, the CDR3 reads TGTGCCACCAGTGATCCTAAGACGGACAGGACAGACACAGATACGCAGTATTTT. Protein sequence: CATSDPKTDRTDTDTQYF.

Ten or more counts support this clonotype. The rearrangement links TRBV3-1 to TRBJ1-2, with a possible D match to TRBD1 (6 bases). The germline V gene encodes CDR1 LGHDT and CDR2 YNNKEL (reference sequence). This CDR3 is built from 14 residues. Trimming removed 2 bases at V and 4 bases at J, with 11 bases between. CDR3 amino acids: CASSQPGATYGYTF. CDR3 DNA sequence: TGTGCCAGCAGCCAACCAGGGGCTACCTATGGCTACACCTTC.

This clonotype showed up many times. The chain has TRBV28 and TRBJ1-2; 11 bases agree with TRBD1. Germline V CDR1 and CDR2: MDHEN, SYDVKM. CDR3 length: 15 residues. V was pared by 4 bases and J by 6 bases, with 7 bases of the junction left unmatched. CDR3 amino acids: CASSSPRDRGDGYTF. The CDR3, as DNA: TGTGCCAGCAGTTCGCCCCGGGACAGGGGGGATGGCTACACCTTC.

Comment on this clonotype: This may be a read error, as it is one base from a much larger clone. The chain recombines TRBV15 with TRBJ2-3, with TRBD2 matching over 12 bases. The CDR3 contains 17 residues. V was clipped by 5 bases and J by 2 bases; unmatched bases: 8. Germline-derived CDR1 and CDR2 are LNHNV and YYDKDF (reference sequence). This CDR3 reads CATSARLAGDDTDTQYF. CDR3 bases: TGTGCCACCAGCGCCAGACTAGCGGGAGATGACACAGATACGCAGTATTTT.

This clonotype was picked up many times. The chain couples TRBV28 to TRBJ1-4; 7 bases are shared with TRBD1. The CDR3 loop spans 16 amino acids. CDR1 is MDHEN, CDR2 SYDVKM, per germline. The ends lost 6 bases at V and 6 bases at J; junction bases unmatched: 13. The CDR3 DNA reads TGTGCCAGCAGGATGGGGTACACAGGGGACCATGAAAAACTGTTTTTT. Amino acids: CASRMGYTGDHEKLFF.

This clonotype was detected ten times or more. This rearrangement joins TRBV9 to TRBJ2-1, with 9 bases identical to TRBD1. The CDR3 spans 19 residues. Germline CDR1 SGDLS, CDR2 YYNGEE. V lost 0 bases to trimming and J lost 5 bases; unmatched junction nucleotides: 15. The CDR3 sequence is CASSVASSGGTGTDNEQFF. The DNA for the CDR3 is TGTGCCAGCAGCGTAGCCTCCTCAGGGGGGACAGGGACAGACAATGAGCAGTTCTTC.

The genes are TRBV11-3 and TRBJ2-2; 10 bases are a match to TRBD2. The CDR3 covers 19 residues. CDR1 SGHNT and CDR2 YENEEA come from the germline V gene. The V segment lost 0 bases and the J segment 0 bases; nucleotides outside the gene matches: 7. CDR3 sequence reads: CASSLDRASGRTNTGELFF. In DNA form, the CDR3 reads TGTGCCAGCAGCTTAGATCGGGCTAGCGGGAGAACGAACACCGGGGAGCTGTTTTTT.

A few counts support this clonotype. A much larger clone sits a single nucleotide away, making a read error possible. This chain uses TRBV7-9 with TRBJ2-5, with 8 bases lining up with TRBD1. Per germline, CDR1 SEHNR and CDR2 FQNEAQ (reference sequence). This CDR3 comprises 14 residues. V was pared by 5 bases and J by 5 bases, with 7 bases of the junction left unmatched. The CDR3 is CASSQQTGVETQYF. CDR3 DNA: TGTGCCAGCAGCCAACAGACAGGGGTTGAGACCCAGTACTTC. Looking up the rest from reference TRBV7-9 and TRBJ2-5 gives the full variable domain: DTGVSQNPRHKITKRGQNVTFRCDPISEHNRLYWYRQTLGQGPEFLTYFQNEAQLEKSRLLSDRFSAERPKGSFSTLEIQRTEQGDSAMYLCASSQQTGVETQYFGPGTRLLVL.

This clonotype was seen repeatedly, ten times or more. V gene TRBV5-1 combines with J gene TRBJ2-7; 8 bases are shared with TRBD2. This CDR3 has 14 residues. Germline CDR1 reads SGHRS; CDR2 reads YFSETQ. The V and J ends lost 3 bases and 5 bases, in that order; junction bases with no gene match: 7. The CDR3 DNA follows: TGCGCCAGCAGCTCGACCGGGACTAGTAACGAGCAGTACTTC. Encoded protein: CASSSTGTSNEQYF. Full variable domain (remainder filled in from reference TRBV5-1 and TRBJ2-7): KAGVTQTPRYLIKTRGQQVTLSCSPISGHRSVSWYQQTPGQGLQFLFEYFSETQRNKGNFPGRFSGRQFSNSRSEMNVSTLELGDSALYLCASSSTGTSNEQYFGPGTRLTVT.

This sequence joins TRBV7-2 and TRBJ1-1, with 8 bases identical to TRBD1. The germline gives CDR1 SGHTA, CDR2 FQGNSA. The length of the CDR3 is 18 residues. With V trimmed by 0 bases and J by 5 bases, 14 bases remained unmatched. CDR3 bases: TGTGCCAGCAGCTTAGCCTCACATGCAGGGGGCTGGGTTACTGAAGCTTTCTTT. This encodes CASSLASHAGGWVTEAFF.

This clonotype is medium-sized in the sample. J is TRBJ2-7 and V is TRBV28, with 14 positions matching TRBD2. Trimming removed 6 bases from V and 2 bases from J; junction bases left unmatched: 6. The CDR3 consists of 16 residues. CDR1 is MDHEN, CDR2 SYDVKM, per germline. The CDR3 DNA reads as TGTGCCAGCAGATCAGGGACTAGCGGGAGTGCCTACGAGCAGTACTTC. Translating it yields CASRSGTSGSAYEQYF.

J is TRBJ2-7 and V is TRBV6-1; D unresolved. The CDR3 covers 14 residues. V lost 6 bases and J 4 bases, leaving 16 bases between the germline ends. Germline CDR1 is MNHNS and CDR2 is SASEGT. CDR3 DNA: TGTGCCAGCAGCGTGGCAGGCGATTTTTACGAGCAGTACTTC. Protein sequence: CASSVAGDFYEQYF.

Concerning this clonotype: An end of the junction does not agree with germline; a read error may underlie this. The gene calls are TRBV7-9 and TRBJ2-2; D uncertain. Germline CDR1 reads SEHNR; CDR2 reads FQNEAQ (reference sequence). The CDR3 loop spans 14 amino acids. For the CDR3, the DNA is TGTGCCAGCAGCATGGAAGGGAACACCGAGGAGCTGTTTTTT. Its translation: CASSMEGNTEELFF.

Many counts were recorded for this clonotype. The chain employs TRBV3-1 and TRBJ2-2, with D unresolved. CDR1 is LGHDT, CDR2 YNNKEL, per germline (reference sequence). Trimming pared 6 bases from V and 3 bases from J, leaving 14 bases between. This CDR3 comprises 15 residues. In DNA form, the CDR3 reads TGTGCCAGCAGTATCTCGGTCGGGTACACCGGGGAGCTGTTTTTT. This sequence encodes CASSISVGYTGELFF.

This clonotype was recorded many times. Written as DNA, the CDR3 is TGTGCCAGCAGTGAAGGGGTGAAGACCTACGAGCAGTACTTC. Its protein product is CASSEGVKTYEQYF. The rearrangement joins TRBV2 to TRBJ2-7, with D unclear. V lost 1 base and J 2 bases, leaving 9 bases between the germline ends. Per germline, CDR1 SNHLY and CDR2 FYNNEI. The CDR3 covers 14 residues.